What follows is one T cell receptor (beta chain) and its context. Clones were sequenced by immunoSEQ multiplex PCR, and TCRdb holds only the in-frame ones, with some missing. The top ten hold around 11% of the sample, which has some 140,000 clones, roughly 92% seen once. After removal of 4 bases from V and 0 bases from J, the junction contained 8 bases not matched to a gene. CDR3 length equals 17 residues. From germline, CDR1 is LGHDT and CDR2 YNNKEL (reference sequence). These data are taken from a study of control samples from healthy donors and cancer patients. The clonotype comes from a young man in good health. V and J are TRBV3-1 (or the pseudogene TRBV3-2) and TRBJ2-7, with 11 nucleotides matching TRBD1. Sequenced input: blood. The CDR3 DNA reads as TGTGCCAGCAGCCCCTTTGGGACAGGGGGAATCTCCTACGAGCAGTACTTC. It translates to CASSPFGTGGISYEQYF.